The next 5 T cell receptor beta chains were all read from a single sample in a study of naive and memory T cell subsets. An equimolar mix of two oligonucleotides served as the beta constant-region primer for TRBC1 and TRBC2. Nested alpha and beta constant-region primers with the SP2 primer drove four PCR rounds on ligated cDNA. TCRdb redid the calling of the UMI-ligation and nested PCR reads with MiXCR, one entry per CDR3 protein. The sample has about 120,000 distinct CDR3 sequences, around a third seen once. Sequences were obtained from central memory CD4+ T cells from blood. The receptors stem from a human donor in good health.

This clonotype was picked up a small number of times. A read error is likely, as this CDR3 ends without the conserved phenylalanine or tryptophan. J is TRBJ2-2 and V is TRBV28; 10 bases map to TRBD2. CDR3 length equals 13 residues. In germline, CDR1 is MDHEN, CDR2 SYDVKM. The ends lost 8 bases at V and 4 bases at J; junction bases unmatched: 1. The CDR3 DNA sequence: TGTGCCAGCCGGACTAGCGGCACCGGGGAGCTGTTTTCT. Its protein product is CASRTSGTGELFS.

This clonotype was observed a handful of times. The rearrangement uses TRBV5-1 and TRBJ2-5, with 11 bases identical to TRBD2. CDR1 is SGHRS, CDR2 YFSETQ, per germline. After removal of 5 bases from V and 5 bases from J, the junction contained 14 bases not matched to a gene. This CDR3 has 17 residues. The DNA of the CDR3 is TGCGCCAGCAGATCCGGGACTAGCGGTCCCTCGAGGGAGACCCAGTACTTC. This gives the protein CASRSGTSGPSRETQYF.

This clonotype was detected a few times. The rearrangement joins TRBV27 to TRBJ2-1; TRBD1 agrees at 10 bases. The CDR3 extends over 16 amino acids. Germline V gene data show CDR1 as MNHEY and CDR2 as SMNVEV (reference sequence). The V and J ends lost 1 base and 10 bases, in that order; junction bases with no gene match: 10. CDR3 loop: CASSLWTGGLVNEQFF. The CDR3 nucleotides read TGTGCCAGCAGTTTATGGACAGGGGGGCTGGTTAACGAGCAGTTCTTC.

This clonotype was found a few times. CDR3 sequence reads: CSAPTASYEQYF. In DNA form, the CDR3 reads TGCAGTGCCCCGACAGCGTCCTACGAGCAGTACTTC. The chain recombines TRBV20-1 with TRBJ2-7, with D possibly matching TRBD1 (5 bases). Per germline, CDR1 DFQATT and CDR2 SNEGSKA (reference sequence). Trimming cost V 6 bases and J 1 base, with 10 bases left between them. The CDR3 extends over 12 amino acids.

The rearrangement uses TRBV7-2 and TRBJ2-4; D call uncertain. Trimming removed 6 bases from V and 8 bases from J, with 20 bases in between. The germline CDR1 and CDR2 sequences are SGHTA and FQGNSA. The CDR3 covers 15 residues. As DNA, the CDR3 is TGTGCCAGCAGTCCTGCGCACGTACGTCGGGACATTCAGTACTTC. Its protein product is CASSPAHVRRDIQYF.